One sample yielded the 4 T cell receptor beta chains listed below, sequenced in a study of cytomegalovirus exposure and HLA in healthy donors (dated by TCRdb to the late 2010s). The library came from the immunoSEQ multiplex PCR assay. A mixture of 60 forward primers for TCR Vbeta segments and 13 reverse primers for TCR Jbeta segments was used in the multiplex PCR. TCRdb limited this immuneACCESS table to in-frame rearrangements with V and J called. A share of clones is missing; checked studies link under half to unresolved V genes, and the rest is unexplained. The sample table shows 85,000 to 90,000 clones, and roughly three quarters are seen once. The ten largest clones capture roughly 2.5% of the sample. What was sequenced was PBMCs. The receptors come from a man aged 25 to 40 in good health and CMV-seronegative.

The V gene is TRBV7-9, the J gene TRBJ2-3, with TRBD1 matching 10 bases. The V gene's germline CDR1 is SEHNR and CDR2 FQNEAQ (reference sequence). CDR3 length: 13 amino acids. The CDR3 nucleotides read TGTGCGGGGACAGGGGTGACGACAGATACGCAGTATTTT. It encodes CAGTGVTTDTQYF.

The rearrangement uses TRBV5-1 and TRBJ1-2; D perhaps matches TRBD1 (5 bases). CDR1 is SGHRS and CDR2 is YFSETQ in the germline V gene. The CDR3 is 13 amino acids. The V end was cut by 3 bases, the J end by 4 bases, with 10 bases between. In DNA form, the CDR3 reads TGCGCCAGCAGCTCCCTAGACAGCTATGGCTACACCTTC. Protein product: CASSSLDSYGYTF.

This chain uses TRBV6-5 with TRBJ2-3, with no clear D. CDR1 and CDR2 from the germline V gene are MNHEY and SVGAGI. Trimming cost V 3 bases and J 4 bases, with 11 bases left between them. CDR3 size: 14 residues. The chain's CDR3 is CASSYGLTSDTQYF. CDR3 sequence (DNA): TGTGCCAGCAGTTATGGGCTGACGTCAGATACGCAGTATTTT.

The CDR3 loop reads CASSPLTGSPDYEQYF. Here the CDR3 DNA reads TGTGCCAGCAGTCCTTTAACAGGGTCCCCTGACTACGAGCAGTACTTC. V gene TRBV27 combines with J gene TRBJ2-5, with D possibly TRBD1 on 6 matching bases. The tail of the sequence fits TRBJ2-7 better, so the J call may be wrong. There are 16 residues in the CDR3. The germline gives CDR1 MNHEY, CDR2 SMNVEV (reference sequence).